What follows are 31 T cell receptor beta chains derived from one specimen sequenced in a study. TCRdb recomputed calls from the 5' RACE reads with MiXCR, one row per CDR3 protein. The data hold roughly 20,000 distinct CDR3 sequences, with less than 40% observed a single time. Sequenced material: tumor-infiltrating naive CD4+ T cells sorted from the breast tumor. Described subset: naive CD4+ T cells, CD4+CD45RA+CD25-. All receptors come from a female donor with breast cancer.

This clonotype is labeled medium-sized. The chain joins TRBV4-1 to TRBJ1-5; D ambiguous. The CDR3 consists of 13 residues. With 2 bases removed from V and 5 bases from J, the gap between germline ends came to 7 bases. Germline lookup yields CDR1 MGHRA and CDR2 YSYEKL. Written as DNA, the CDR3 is TGCGCCAGCAGCCAATGGGAGGATCAGCCCCAGCATTTT. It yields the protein CASSQWEDQPQHF.

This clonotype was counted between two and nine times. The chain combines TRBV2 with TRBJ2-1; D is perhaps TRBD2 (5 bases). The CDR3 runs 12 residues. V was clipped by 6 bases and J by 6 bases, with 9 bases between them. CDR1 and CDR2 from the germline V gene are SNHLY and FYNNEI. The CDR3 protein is CASRDYANEQFF. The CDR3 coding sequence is TGTGCCAGCAGAGACTACGCCAATGAGCAGTTCTTC.

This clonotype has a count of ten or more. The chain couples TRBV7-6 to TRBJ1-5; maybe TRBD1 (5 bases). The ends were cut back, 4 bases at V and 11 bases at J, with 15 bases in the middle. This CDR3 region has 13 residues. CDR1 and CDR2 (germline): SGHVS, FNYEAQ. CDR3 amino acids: CASSSTGVEAQHF. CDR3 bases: TGTGCCAGCAGCTCGACGGGGGTGGAAGCCCAGCATTTT.

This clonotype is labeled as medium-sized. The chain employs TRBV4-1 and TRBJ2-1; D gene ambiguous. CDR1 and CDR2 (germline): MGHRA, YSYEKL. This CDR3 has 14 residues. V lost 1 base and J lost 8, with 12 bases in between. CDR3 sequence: CASSQGAGVDEQFF. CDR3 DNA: TGCGCCAGCAGCCAAGGGGCAGGAGTGGATGAGCAGTTCTTC.

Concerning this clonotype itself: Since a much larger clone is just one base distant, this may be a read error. As DNA, the CDR3 is TGTGCCAGCAGCTTAGCTGGGATGAGCATTCAGCCCCAGCATTTT. Amino acid sequence: CASSLAGMSIQPQHF. The chain joins TRBV7-2 to TRBJ1-5; D remains ambiguous. Germline CDR1 is SGHTA and CDR2 is FQGNSA. The CDR3 is 15 amino acids.

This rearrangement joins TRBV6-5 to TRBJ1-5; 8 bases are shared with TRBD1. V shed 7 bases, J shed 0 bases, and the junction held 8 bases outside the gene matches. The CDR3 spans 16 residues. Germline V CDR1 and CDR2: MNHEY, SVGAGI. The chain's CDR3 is CASMTGDRVSNQPQHF. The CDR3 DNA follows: TGTGCCAGCATGACAGGGGATCGGGTTAGCAATCAGCCCCAGCATTTT.

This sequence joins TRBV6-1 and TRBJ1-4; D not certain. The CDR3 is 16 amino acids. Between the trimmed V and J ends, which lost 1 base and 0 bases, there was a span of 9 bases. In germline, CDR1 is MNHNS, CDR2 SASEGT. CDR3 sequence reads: CASSEGLVATNEKLFF. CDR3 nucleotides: TGTGCCAGCAGTGAAGGACTGGTTGCAACTAATGAAAAACTGTTTTTT.

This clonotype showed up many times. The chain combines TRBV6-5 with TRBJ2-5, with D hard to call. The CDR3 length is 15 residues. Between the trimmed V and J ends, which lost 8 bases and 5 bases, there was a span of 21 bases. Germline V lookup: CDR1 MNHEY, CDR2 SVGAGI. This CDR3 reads CASAWAMSGLETQYF. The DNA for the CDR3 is TGTGCCAGCGCGTGGGCTATGTCGGGTTTGGAGACCCAGTACTTC.

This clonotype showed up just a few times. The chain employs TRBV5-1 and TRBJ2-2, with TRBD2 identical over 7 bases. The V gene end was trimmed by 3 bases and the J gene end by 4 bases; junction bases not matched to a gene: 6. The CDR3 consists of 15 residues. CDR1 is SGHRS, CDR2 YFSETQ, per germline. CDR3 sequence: CASSSAAGTTGELFF. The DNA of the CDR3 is TGCGCCAGCAGCTCGGCAGCGGGAACCACCGGGGAGCTGTTTTTT.

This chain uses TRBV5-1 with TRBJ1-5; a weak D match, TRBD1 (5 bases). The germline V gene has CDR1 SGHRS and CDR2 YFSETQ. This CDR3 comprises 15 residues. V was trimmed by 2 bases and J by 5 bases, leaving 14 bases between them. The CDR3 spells CASSFLGGGDQPQHF. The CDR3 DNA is TGCGCCAGCAGCTTTCTCGGGGGAGGGGATCAGCCCCAGCATTTT. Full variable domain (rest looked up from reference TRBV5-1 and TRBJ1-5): KAGVTQTPRYLIKTRGQQVTLSCSPISGHRSVSWYQQTPGQGLQFLFEYFSETQRNKGNFPGRFSGRQFSNSRSEMNVSTLELGDSALYLCASSFLGGGDQPQHFGDGTRLSIL.

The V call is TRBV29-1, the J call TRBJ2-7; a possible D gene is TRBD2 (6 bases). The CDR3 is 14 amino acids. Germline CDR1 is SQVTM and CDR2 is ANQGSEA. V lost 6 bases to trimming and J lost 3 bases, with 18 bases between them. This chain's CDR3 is CSVAAGRSHYEQYF. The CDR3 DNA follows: TGCAGCGTGGCCGCGGGAAGGAGCCACTACGAGCAGTACTTC.

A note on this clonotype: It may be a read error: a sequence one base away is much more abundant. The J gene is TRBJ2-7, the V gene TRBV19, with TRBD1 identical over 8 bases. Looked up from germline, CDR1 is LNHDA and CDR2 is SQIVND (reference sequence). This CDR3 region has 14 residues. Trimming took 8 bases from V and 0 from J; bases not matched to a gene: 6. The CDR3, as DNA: TGTGCCAGTGGATGGACAGGGAGCTCCTACGAGCAGTACTTC. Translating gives CASGWTGSSYEQYF.

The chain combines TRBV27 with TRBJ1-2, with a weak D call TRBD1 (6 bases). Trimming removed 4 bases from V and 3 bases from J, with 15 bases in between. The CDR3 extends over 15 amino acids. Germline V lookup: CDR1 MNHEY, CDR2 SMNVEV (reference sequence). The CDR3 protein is CASSSGGGFYYGYTF. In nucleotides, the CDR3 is TGTGCCAGCAGTTCTGGGGGCGGATTCTACTATGGCTACACCTTC.

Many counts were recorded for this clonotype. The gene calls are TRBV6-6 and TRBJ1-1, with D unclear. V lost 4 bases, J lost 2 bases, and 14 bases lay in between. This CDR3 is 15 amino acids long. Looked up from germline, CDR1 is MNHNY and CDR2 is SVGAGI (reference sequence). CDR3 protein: CASSSVGLVNTEAFF. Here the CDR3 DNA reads TGTGCCAGCAGTTCGGTTGGACTCGTTAACACTGAAGCTTTCTTT.

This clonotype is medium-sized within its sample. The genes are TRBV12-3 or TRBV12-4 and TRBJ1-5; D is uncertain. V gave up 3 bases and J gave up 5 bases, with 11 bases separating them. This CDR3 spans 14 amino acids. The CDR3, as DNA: TGTGCCAGCAGTTTGCCGGGAATGGATCAGCCCCAGCATTTT. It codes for CASSLPGMDQPQHF.

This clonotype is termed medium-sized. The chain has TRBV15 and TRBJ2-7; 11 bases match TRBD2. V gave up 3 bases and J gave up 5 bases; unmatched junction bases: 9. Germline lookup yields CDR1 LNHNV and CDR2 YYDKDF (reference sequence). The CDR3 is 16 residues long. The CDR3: CATSRAGTSGPDEQYF. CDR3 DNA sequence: TGTGCCACCAGCAGGGCCGGGACTAGCGGACCAGACGAGCAGTACTTC.

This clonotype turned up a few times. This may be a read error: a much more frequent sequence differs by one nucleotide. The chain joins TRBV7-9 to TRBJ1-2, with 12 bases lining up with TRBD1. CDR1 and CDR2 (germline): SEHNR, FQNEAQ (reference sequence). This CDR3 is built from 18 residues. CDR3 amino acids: CASSLAGTGGFGGYGHTF. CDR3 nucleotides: TGTGCCAGCAGCTTAGCTGGGACAGGGGGCTTCGGGGGCTATGGCCACACCTTC.

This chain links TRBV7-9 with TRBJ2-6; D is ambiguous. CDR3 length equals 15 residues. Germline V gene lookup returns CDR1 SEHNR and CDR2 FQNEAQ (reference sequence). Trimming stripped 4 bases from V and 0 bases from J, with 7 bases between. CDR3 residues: CASSYGRSGANVLTF. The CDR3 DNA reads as TGTGCCAGCAGCTATGGGCGCTCTGGGGCCAACGTCCTGACTTTC.

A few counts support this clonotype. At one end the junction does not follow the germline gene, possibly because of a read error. CDR3 DNA: TGTGCCACCTGGGACCCTACTAACTACGGCTACACCTTC. Amino acids: CATWDPTNYGYTF. V is TRBV19 and J is TRBJ1-2, with D maybe TRBD1 (5 bases). The length of the CDR3 is 13 residues. Germline V gives CDR1 LNHDA, CDR2 SQIVND (reference sequence).

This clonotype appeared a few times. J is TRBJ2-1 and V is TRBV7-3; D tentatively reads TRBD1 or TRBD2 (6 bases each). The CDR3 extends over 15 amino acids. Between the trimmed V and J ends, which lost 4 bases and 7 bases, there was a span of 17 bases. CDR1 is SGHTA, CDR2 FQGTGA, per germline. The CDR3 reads CASSSRGLERNEQFF. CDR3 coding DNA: TGTGCCAGCAGCTCCCGGGGGCTCGAGAGGAATGAGCAGTTCTTC.

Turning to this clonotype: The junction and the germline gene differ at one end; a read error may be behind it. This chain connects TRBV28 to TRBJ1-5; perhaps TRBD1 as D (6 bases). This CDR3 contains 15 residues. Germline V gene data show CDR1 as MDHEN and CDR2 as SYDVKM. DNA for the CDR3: TGTGCCAGCAGTTCGACAGGCTATGGCAATCAGCTCCAGCATTTT. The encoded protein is CASSSTGYGNQLQHF.

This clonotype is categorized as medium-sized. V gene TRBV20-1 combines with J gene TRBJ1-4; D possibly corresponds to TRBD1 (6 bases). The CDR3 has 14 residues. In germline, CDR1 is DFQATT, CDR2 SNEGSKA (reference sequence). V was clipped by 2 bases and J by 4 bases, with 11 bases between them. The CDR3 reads CSARRGAFNEKLFF. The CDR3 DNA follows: TGCAGTGCTAGACGGGGGGCTTTTAATGAAAAACTGTTTTTT.

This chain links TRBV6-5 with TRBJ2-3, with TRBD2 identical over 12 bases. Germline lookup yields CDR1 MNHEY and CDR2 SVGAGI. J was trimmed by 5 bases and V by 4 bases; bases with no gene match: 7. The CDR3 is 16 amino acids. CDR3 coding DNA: TGTGCCAGCAGTTTCGGACTAGCGGGAAACATAGATACGCAGTATTTT. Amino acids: CASSFGLAGNIDTQYF.

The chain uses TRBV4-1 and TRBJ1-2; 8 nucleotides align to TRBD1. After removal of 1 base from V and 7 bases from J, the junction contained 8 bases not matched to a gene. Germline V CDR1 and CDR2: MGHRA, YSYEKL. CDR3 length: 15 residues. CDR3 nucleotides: TGCGCCAGCAGCCAAGGGAGAGGACAGGGAGGTGGCTACACCTTC. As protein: CASSQGRGQGGGYTF.

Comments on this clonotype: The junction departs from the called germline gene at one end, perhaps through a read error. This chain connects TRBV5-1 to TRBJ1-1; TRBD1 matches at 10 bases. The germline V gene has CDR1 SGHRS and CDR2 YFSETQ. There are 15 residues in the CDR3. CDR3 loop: CASSLVDRGCTEAFF. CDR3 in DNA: TGTGCCAGCAGCTTGGTGGACAGGGGGTGTACTGAAGCTTTCTTT. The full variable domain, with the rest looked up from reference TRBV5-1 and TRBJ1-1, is KAGVTQTPRYLIKTRGQQVTLSCSPISGHRSVSWYQQTPGQGLQFLFEYFSETQRNKGNFPGRFSGRQFSNSRSEMNVSTLELGDSALYLCASSLVDRGCTEAFFGQGTRLTVV.

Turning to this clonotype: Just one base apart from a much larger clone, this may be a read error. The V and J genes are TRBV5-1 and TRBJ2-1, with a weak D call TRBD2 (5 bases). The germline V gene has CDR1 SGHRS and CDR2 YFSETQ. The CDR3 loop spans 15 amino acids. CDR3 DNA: TGCGCCAGCAGCTTGGGTTCTCTAGCCTTCAATGTGCAGTTCTTC. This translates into CASSLGSLAFNVQFF.

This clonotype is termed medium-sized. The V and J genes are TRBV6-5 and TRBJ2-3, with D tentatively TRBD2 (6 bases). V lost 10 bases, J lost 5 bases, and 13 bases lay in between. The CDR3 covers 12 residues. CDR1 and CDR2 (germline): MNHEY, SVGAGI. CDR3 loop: CATLSSGDTQYF. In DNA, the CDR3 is TGTGCCACCCTAAGTAGCGGAGATACGCAGTATTTT.

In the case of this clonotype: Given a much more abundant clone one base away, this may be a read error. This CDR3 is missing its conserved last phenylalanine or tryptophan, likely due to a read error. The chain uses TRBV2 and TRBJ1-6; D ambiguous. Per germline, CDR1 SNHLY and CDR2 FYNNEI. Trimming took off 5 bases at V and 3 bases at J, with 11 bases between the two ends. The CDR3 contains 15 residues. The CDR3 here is CASSQGRLYNSPLHV. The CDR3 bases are TGTGCCAGCAGTCAAGGACGGCTCTATAATTCACCCCTCCACGTT.

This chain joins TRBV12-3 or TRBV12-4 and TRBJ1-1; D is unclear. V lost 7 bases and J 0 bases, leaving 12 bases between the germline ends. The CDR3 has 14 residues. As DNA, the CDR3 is TGTGCCAGCAAAAGGGCAGGAATGAACACTGAAGCTTTCTTT. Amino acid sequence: CASKRAGMNTEAFF.

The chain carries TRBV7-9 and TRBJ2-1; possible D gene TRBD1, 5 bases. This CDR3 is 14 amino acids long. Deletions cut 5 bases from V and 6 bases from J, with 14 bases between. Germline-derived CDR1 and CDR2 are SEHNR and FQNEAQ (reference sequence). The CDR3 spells CASSRAGIANEQFF. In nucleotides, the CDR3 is TGTGCCAGCAGCCGGGCAGGGATTGCCAATGAGCAGTTCTTC.

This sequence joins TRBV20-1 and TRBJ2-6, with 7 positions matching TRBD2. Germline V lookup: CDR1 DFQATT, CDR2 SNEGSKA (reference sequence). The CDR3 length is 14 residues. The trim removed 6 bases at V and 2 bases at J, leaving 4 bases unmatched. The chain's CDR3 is CSAPGGTGANVLTF. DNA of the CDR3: TGCAGTGCGCCGGGGGGAACTGGGGCCAACGTCCTGACTTTC.